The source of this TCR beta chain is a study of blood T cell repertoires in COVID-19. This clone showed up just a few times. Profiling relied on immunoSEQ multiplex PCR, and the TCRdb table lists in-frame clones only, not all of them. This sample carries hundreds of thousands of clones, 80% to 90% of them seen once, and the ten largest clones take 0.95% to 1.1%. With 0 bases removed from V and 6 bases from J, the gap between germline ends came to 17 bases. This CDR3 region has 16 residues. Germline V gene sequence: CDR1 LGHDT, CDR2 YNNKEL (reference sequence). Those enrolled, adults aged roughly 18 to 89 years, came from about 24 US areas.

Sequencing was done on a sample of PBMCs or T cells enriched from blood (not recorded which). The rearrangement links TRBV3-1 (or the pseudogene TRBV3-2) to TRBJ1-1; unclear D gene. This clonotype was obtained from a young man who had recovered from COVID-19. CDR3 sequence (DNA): TGTGCCAGCAGCCAAGATCTTCCGGGAAGAGGCGCTGAAGCTTTCTTT. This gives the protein CASSQDLPGRGAEAFF.